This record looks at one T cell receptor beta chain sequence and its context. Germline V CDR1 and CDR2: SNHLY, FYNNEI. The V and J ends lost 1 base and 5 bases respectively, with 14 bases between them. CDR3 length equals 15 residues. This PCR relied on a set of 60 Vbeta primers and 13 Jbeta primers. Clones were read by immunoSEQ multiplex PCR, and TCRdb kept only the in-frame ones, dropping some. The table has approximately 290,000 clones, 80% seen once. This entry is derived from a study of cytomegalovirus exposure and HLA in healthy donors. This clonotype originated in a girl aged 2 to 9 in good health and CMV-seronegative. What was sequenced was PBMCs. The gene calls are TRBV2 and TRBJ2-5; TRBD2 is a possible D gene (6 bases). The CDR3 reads CASSEDSGGGETQYF. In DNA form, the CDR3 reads TGTGCCAGCAGTGAAGATTCCGGGGGTGGGGAGACCCAGTACTTC. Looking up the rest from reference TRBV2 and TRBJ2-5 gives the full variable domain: EPEVTQTPSHQVTQMGQEVILRCVPISNHLYFYWYRQILGQKVEFLVSFYNNEISEKSEIFDDQFSVERPDGSNFTLKIRSTKLEDSAMYFCASSEDSGGGETQYFGPGTRLLVL.